This TCR beta chain appears in the sequencing data of a study of T cell repertoires in cytomegalovirus infection. Study context: CMV infection plus the matching HLA type was flagged by public TCR beta signatures. Study results and caveats: Adding up the frequency of public TCR beta families identified people who carried CMV plus the relevant HLA. HLA-C-restricted TCR beta clonotypes specific for CMV led the ex vivo response.

This clonotype was counted at least ten times. Antigen: not known. After removal of 3 bases from V and 5 bases from J, the junction contained 8 bases not matched to a gene. The CDR3 has 15 residues. CDR1 SGHTA and CDR2 FQGNSA come from the germline V gene. TCRdb re-analysed the reads in MiXCR, keeping a single row per CDR3 protein. The sample lists under 250,000 distinct CDR3 sequences; approximately 13% were seen once. The rearrangement uses TRBV7-2 and TRBJ1-2; 8 bases map to TRBD1. The TCR was taken from a human donor in good health (CMV status not recorded). Some clones in this sample may be carry-over from other donors' samples. Source material: PBMCs. The DNA of the CDR3 is TGTGCCAGCAGCTTCTCGACAGGGGCGCAATATGGCTACACCTTC. This gives the protein CASSFSTGAQYGYTF.